The rows below give T cell receptor beta chains drawn from one sample of a study of blood T cells in healthy people across ages. TCRdb re-analysed the 5' RACE reads in MiXCR, keeping a single row per CDR3 protein. The repertoire holds roughly 930,000 distinct CDR3 sequences, with 40% to 60% as singletons. The sample taken for sequencing was blood. These receptors came from a man aged 25 to 40 in good health. CDR3s include the opening cysteine and the closing phenylalanine or tryptophan. Each record gives: CDR3 protein, CDR3 DNA, V gene, J gene, D gene, clone size. D genes are given only for firm matches. Size tells how often a clone was seen (once, few, many) or the class of an expanded clone, and some rows leave it out.

cdr3_aa: CASSGFSGGVETQYF
cdr3_nt: TGTGCCAGCAGTGGGTTTAGCGGGGGGGTAGAGACCCAGTACTTC
v_call: TRBV6-1
j_call: TRBJ2-5
d_call: TRBD2
clone_size: NA

cdr3_aa: CSASNLAGDSGVGAPYEQYF
cdr3_nt: TGCAGTGCTAGCAACCTAGCGGGAGACTCAGGGGTTGGTGCACCCTACGAGCAGTACTTC
v_call: TRBV20-1
j_call: TRBJ2-7
d_call: TRBD2
clone_size: NA

cdr3_aa: CASGHRGYSYEQYF
cdr3_nt: TGTGCCAGCGGCCACAGGGGGTACTCCTACGAGCAGTACTTC
v_call: TRBV3-1
j_call: TRBJ2-7
d_call: TRBD1
clone_size: NA

cdr3_aa: CASSPPGLATYEQYF
cdr3_nt: TGTGCCAGTAGTCCCCCGGGACTAGCTACCTACGAGCAGTACTTC
v_call: TRBV19
j_call: TRBJ2-7
d_call: TRBD2
clone_size: few

cdr3_aa: CASSVGRAQYF
cdr3_nt: TGTGCCAGCAGTGTCGGGCGGGCGCAGTATTTT
v_call: TRBV27
j_call: TRBJ2-3
d_call: NA
clone_size: few

cdr3_aa: CSAVPDANYNEQFF
cdr3_nt: TGCAGTGCTGTGCCGGACGCAAACTACAATGAGCAGTTCTTC
v_call: TRBV20-1
j_call: TRBJ2-1
d_call: NA
clone_size: once

cdr3_aa: CSARGNREETQYF
cdr3_nt: TGCAGTGCTCGAGGGAACAGGGAGGAGACCCAGTACTTC
v_call: TRBV20-1
j_call: TRBJ2-5
d_call: NA
clone_size: NA

cdr3_aa: CSVIQGSYEQYF
cdr3_nt: TGCAGCGTTATACAGGGGAGCTACGAGCAGTACTTC
v_call: TRBV29-1
j_call: TRBJ2-7
d_call: TRBD1
clone_size: few

cdr3_aa: CAISDGQGNTEAFF
cdr3_nt: TGTGCCATCAGTGACGGCCAGGGGAACACTGAAGCTTTCTTT
v_call: TRBV10-3
j_call: TRBJ1-1
d_call: NA
clone_size: NA

cdr3_aa: CSVEPTPSGGTEPYEQYF
cdr3_nt: TGCAGCGTTGAACCGACCCCTAGTGGGGGGACGGAGCCATACGAGCAGTACTTC
v_call: TRBV29-1
j_call: TRBJ2-7
d_call: NA
clone_size: NA

cdr3_aa: CSARDHPRVYRNTIYF
cdr3_nt: TGCAGTGCTAGAGATCATCCACGGGTATATAGAAACACCATATATTTT
v_call: TRBV20-1
j_call: TRBJ1-3
d_call: NA
clone_size: NA

cdr3_aa: CASSSRQGQNYGYTF
cdr3_nt: TGTGCCAGCAGCTCTCGACAGGGGCAAAACTATGGCTACACCTTC
v_call: TRBV7-2
j_call: TRBJ1-2
d_call: TRBD1
clone_size: NA

cdr3_aa: CSAKKREGSYNEQFF
cdr3_nt: TGCAGTGCTAAGAAGCGGGAGGGCTCGTACAATGAGCAGTTCTTC
v_call: TRBV20-1
j_call: TRBJ2-1
d_call: TRBD2
clone_size: once

cdr3_aa: CASSQLTGMEDTQYF
cdr3_nt: TGTGCCAGCAGCCAACTGACAGGGATGGAAGATACGCAGTATTTT
v_call: TRBV14
j_call: TRBJ2-3
d_call: TRBD1
clone_size: NA

cdr3_aa: CATQKGLPGQKYNEQFF
cdr3_nt: TGTGCCACCCAGAAGGGTCTTCCGGGACAGAAGTACAATGAGCAGTTCTTC
v_call: TRBV28
j_call: TRBJ2-1
d_call: TRBD1
clone_size: many

cdr3_aa: CASSEHKDRPNTEAFF
cdr3_nt: TGTGCCAGCAGTGAACATAAGGACAGACCGAACACTGAAGCTTTCTTT
v_call: TRBV6-1
j_call: TRBJ1-1
d_call: NA
clone_size: NA

cdr3_aa: CASSQEMGSYGYTF
cdr3_nt: TGCGCCAGCAGCCAAGAGATGGGAAGCTATGGCTACACCTTC
v_call: TRBV4-1
j_call: TRBJ1-2
d_call: NA
clone_size: NA

cdr3_aa: CATSDLSAGKETQYF
cdr3_nt: TGTGCCACCAGTGATTTATCGGCAGGGAAAGAGACCCAGTACTTC
v_call: TRBV24-1
j_call: TRBJ2-5
d_call: NA
clone_size: many

cdr3_aa: CANSSASTGFQETQYF
cdr3_nt: TGTGCCAACAGCTCGGCCTCGACAGGCTTCCAAGAGACCCAGTACTTC
v_call: TRBV3-1
j_call: TRBJ2-5
d_call: NA
clone_size: NA

cdr3_aa: CASSLEGLNYNEQFF
cdr3_nt: TGTGCCAGCAGCTTAGAGGGACTCAACTACAATGAGCAGTTCTTC
v_call: TRBV7-2
j_call: TRBJ2-1
d_call: NA
clone_size: few

cdr3_aa: CASSPNLASGAYNEQFF
cdr3_nt: TGTGCCAGCAGCCCAAATCTTGCTAGCGGGGCCTACAATGAGCAGTTCTTC
v_call: TRBV6-6
j_call: TRBJ2-1
d_call: TRBD2
clone_size: NA

cdr3_aa: CAISPRASGVAGEQFF
cdr3_nt: TGTGCCATCAGTCCCCGGGCTAGCGGGGTCGCTGGTGAGCAGTTCTTC
v_call: TRBV10-3
j_call: TRBJ2-1
d_call: TRBD2
clone_size: NA

cdr3_aa: CVSSSTPGADTQYF
cdr3_nt: TGTGTCAGCAGCTCAACCCCAGGGGCAGATACGCAGTATTTT
v_call: TRBV5-5
j_call: TRBJ2-3
d_call: NA
clone_size: NA

cdr3_aa: CASSHSTGRAEQYF
cdr3_nt: TGTGCCAGCAGCCATTCGACAGGACGGGCCGAGCAGTACTTC
v_call: TRBV7-6
j_call: TRBJ2-7
d_call: NA
clone_size: NA

cdr3_aa: CATSDLARGRNEQFF
cdr3_nt: TGTGCCACCAGTGATTTGGCCAGGGGTAGGAATGAGCAGTTCTTC
v_call: TRBV24-1
j_call: TRBJ2-1
d_call: NA
clone_size: few

cdr3_aa: CSGWGLNYEQYF
cdr3_nt: TGCAGTGGTTGGGGGCTAAACTACGAGCAGTACTTC
v_call: TRBV20-1
j_call: TRBJ2-7
d_call: NA
clone_size: few

cdr3_aa: CASSLVRATSRHTQYF
cdr3_nt: TGTGCCAGCAGCTTAGTCCGCGCGACTAGCCGCCATACGCAGTATTTT
v_call: TRBV7-2
j_call: TRBJ2-3
d_call: TRBD2
clone_size: NA

cdr3_aa: CASSLDLIQYF
cdr3_nt: TGTGCCAGCAGCTTAGATTTAATTCAGTACTTC
v_call: TRBV7-9
j_call: TRBJ2-4
d_call: NA
clone_size: NA

cdr3_aa: CASSEYAVSGNTIYF
cdr3_nt: TGTGCCAGCAGTGAATACGCGGTCTCTGGAAACACCATATATTTT
v_call: TRBV25-1
j_call: TRBJ1-3
d_call: NA
clone_size: NA

cdr3_aa: CASSLSPGPAWEQYF
cdr3_nt: TGTGCCAGCAGTTTATCCCCGGGACCCGCCTGGGAGCAGTACTTC
v_call: TRBV27
j_call: TRBJ2-7
d_call: NA
clone_size: NA